Following are 3 T cell receptor beta chains from one sample sequenced in a study of regulatory T cells in long-lasting Graves disease. Time point denoted: newly diagnosed GD, antithyroid drugs for less than 3 months. There was RNA extracted from PBMCs, and the TCR library was made from it. Assembly of TCR beta libraries relied on iRepertoire HTBI primers together with Arm-PCR of CDR3 regions. Each CDR3 protein gets one entry after TCRdb re-called the multiplex PCR reads with MiXCR. The sample lists approximately 470,000 distinct CDR3 sequences; roughly 17% were seen once. These data also formed part of another study, on T cells in Graves' hyperthyroidism and ophthalmopathy.

Here the sequenced sample was peripheral blood mononuclear cells (PBMCs), taken at new diagnosis, from a patient treated with antithyroid drugs. These TCRs come from a man aged 40-50 years with Graves disease.

This rearrangement joins TRBV19 to TRBJ1-5, with a possible D match to TRBD1 (5 bases). The CDR3 is 18 residues long. CDR1 and CDR2 (germline): LNHDA, SQIVND (reference sequence). Trimming left V 1 base short and J 2 bases short, with 18 bases between. The DNA of the CDR3 is TGTGCCAGTAGTATAGTGGGACGGTCCGTATATGGCAATCAGCCCCAGCATTTT. Translating gives CASSIVGRSVYGNQPQHF.

This clonotype was counted ten times or more. This chain connects TRBV20-1 to TRBJ2-3, with TRBD1 matching over 9 bases. Germline CDR1 DFQATT, CDR2 SNEGSKA (reference sequence). The junction had 8 bases not matched to a gene; V was cut back by 6 bases and J by 7 bases. The CDR3 runs 13 residues. DNA of the CDR3: TGCAGTGCCCCCGGGACAGGGTCGAATACGCAGTATTTT. It translates to CSAPGTGSNTQYF.

This clonotype was seen a handful of times. The chain is built from TRBV28 and TRBJ1-3; no firm D call. This CDR3 comprises 14 residues. Trimming removed 6 bases from V and 2 bases from J, with 11 bases in between. Per germline, CDR1 MDHEN and CDR2 SYDVKM. The CDR3 here is CASRKGGTGNTIYF. In DNA, the CDR3 is TGTGCCAGCAGAAAAGGAGGGACTGGAAACACCATATATTTT.